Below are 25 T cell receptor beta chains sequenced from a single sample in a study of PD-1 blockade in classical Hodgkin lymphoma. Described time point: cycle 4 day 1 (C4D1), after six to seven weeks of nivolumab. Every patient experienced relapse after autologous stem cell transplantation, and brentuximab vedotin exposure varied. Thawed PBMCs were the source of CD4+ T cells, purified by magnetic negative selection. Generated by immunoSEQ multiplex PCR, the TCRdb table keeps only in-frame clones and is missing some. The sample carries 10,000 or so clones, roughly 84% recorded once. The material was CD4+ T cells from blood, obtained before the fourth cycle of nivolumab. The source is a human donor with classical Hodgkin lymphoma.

The CDR3 DNA reads as TGTGCCAGCAGCAATAGCGCTGAAAGGTCTCGGCTGCAGTACTTC. It encodes CASSNSAERSRLQYF. The chain employs TRBV21-1 and TRBJ2-7; the D call of TRBD2 is as the table states it, not checked on the DNA. TRBV21-1 is reported as a pseudogene. This CDR3 has 15 residues.

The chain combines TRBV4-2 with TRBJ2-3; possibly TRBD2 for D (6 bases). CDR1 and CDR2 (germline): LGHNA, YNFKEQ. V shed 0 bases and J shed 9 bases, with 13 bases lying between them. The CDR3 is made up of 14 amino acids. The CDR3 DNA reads TGTGCCAGCAGCCAAGAGGGGGGTCCGGGGACGCAGTATTTT. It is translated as CASSQEGGPGTQYF.

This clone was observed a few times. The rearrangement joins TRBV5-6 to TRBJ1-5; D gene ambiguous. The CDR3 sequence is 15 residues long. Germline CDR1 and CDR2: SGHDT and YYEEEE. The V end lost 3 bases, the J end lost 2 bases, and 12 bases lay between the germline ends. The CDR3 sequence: CASSSLGVGNQPQHF. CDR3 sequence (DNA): TGTGCCAGCAGCTCCCTTGGGGTCGGCAATCAGCCCCAGCATTTT.

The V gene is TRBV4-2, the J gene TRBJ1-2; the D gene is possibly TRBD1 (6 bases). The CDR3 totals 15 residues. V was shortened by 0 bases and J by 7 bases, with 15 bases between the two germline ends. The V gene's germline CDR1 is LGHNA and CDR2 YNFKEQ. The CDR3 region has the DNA TGTGCCAGCAGCCAAGACCCCCTGGGGGCCGGTGGCTACACCTTC. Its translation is CASSQDPLGAGGYTF.

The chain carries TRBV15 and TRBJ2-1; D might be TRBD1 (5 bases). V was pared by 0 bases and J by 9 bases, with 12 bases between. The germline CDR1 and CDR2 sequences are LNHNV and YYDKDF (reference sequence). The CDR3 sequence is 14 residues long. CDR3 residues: CATSRDQQASEQFF. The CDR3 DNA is TGTGCCACCAGCAGAGATCAACAGGCCAGTGAGCAGTTCTTC.

CDR3 DNA sequence: TGTGCCAGCAGTTTGTCATACTACGAGCAGTACTTC. Residues: CASSLSYYEQYF. The chain is built from TRBV28 and TRBJ2-7; no firm D call. Trimming pared 3 bases from V and 3 bases from J, leaving 6 bases between. The CDR3 is 12 residues long. The V gene's germline CDR1 is MDHEN and CDR2 SYDVKM.

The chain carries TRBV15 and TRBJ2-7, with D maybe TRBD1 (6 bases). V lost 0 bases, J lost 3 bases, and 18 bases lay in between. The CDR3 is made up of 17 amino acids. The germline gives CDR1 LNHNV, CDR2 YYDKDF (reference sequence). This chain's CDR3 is CATSRDTGQKGFYEQYF. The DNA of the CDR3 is TGTGCCACCAGCAGAGATACAGGACAGAAAGGGTTCTACGAGCAGTACTTC.

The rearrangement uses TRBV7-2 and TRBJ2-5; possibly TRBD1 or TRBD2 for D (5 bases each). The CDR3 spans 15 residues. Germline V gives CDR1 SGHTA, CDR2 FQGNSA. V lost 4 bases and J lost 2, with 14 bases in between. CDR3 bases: TGTGCCAGCAGCTCAATCTCGGGGCCACAAGAGACCCAGTACTTC. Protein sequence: CASSSISGPQETQYF.

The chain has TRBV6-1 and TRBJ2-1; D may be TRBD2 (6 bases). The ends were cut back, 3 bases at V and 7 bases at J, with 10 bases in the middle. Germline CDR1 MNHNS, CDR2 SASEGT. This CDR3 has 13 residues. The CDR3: CASSESGGNEQFF. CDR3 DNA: TGTGCCAGCAGTGAGTCTGGGGGGAATGAGCAGTTCTTC.

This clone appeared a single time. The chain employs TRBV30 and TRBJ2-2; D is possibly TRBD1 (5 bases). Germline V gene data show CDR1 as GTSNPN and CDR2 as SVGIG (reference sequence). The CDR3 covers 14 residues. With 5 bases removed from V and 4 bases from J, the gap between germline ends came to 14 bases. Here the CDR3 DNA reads TGTGCCTGGGGGGCAGGGTGGGGCACCGGGGAGCTGTTTTTT. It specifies CAWGAGWGTGELFF.

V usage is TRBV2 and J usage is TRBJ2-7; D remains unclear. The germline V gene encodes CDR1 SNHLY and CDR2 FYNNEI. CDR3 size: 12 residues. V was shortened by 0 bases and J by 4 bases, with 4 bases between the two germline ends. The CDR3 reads CASSEARYEQYF. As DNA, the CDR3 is TGTGCCAGCAGTGAAGCGCGTTACGAGCAGTACTTC. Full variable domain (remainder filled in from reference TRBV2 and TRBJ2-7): EPEVTQTPSHQVTQMGQEVILRCVPISNHLYFYWYRQILGQKVEFLVSFYNNEISEKSEIFDDQFSVERPDGSNFTLKIRSTKLEDSAMYFCASSEARYEQYFGPGTRLTVT.

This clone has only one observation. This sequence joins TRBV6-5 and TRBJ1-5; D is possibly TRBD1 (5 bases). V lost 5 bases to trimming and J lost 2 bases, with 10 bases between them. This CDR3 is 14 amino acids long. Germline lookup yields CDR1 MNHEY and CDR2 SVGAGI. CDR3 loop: CASSKQVGNQPQHF. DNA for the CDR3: TGTGCCAGCAGTAAACAGGTGGGCAATCAGCCCCAGCATTTT.

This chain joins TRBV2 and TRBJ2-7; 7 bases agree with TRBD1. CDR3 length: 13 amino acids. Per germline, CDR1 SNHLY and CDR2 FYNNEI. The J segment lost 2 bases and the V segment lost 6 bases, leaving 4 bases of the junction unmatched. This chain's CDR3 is CASRRDRTYEQYF. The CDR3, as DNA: TGTGCCAGCAGACGGGACAGAACCTACGAGCAGTACTTC.

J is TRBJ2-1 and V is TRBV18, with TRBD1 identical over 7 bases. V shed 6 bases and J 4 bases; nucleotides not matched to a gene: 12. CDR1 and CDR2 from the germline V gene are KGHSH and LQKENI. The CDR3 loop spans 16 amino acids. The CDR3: CASSPGGKIGYNEQFF. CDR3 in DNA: TGTGCCAGCTCTCCAGGGGGAAAGATAGGTTACAATGAGCAGTTCTTC.

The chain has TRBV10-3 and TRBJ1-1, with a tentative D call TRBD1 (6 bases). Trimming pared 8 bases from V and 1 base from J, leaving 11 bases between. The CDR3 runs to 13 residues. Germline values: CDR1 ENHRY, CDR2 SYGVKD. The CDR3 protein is CAIAGQPNTEAFF. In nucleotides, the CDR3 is TGTGCCATCGCTGGACAGCCGAACACTGAAGCTTTCTTT.

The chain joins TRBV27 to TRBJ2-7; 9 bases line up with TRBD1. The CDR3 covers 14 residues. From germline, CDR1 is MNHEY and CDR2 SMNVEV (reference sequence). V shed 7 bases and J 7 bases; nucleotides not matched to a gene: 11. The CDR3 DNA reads TGTGCCAGCACCTCCATACAGGGGGCGAGGGAGCAGTACTTC. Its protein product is CASTSIQGAREQYF.

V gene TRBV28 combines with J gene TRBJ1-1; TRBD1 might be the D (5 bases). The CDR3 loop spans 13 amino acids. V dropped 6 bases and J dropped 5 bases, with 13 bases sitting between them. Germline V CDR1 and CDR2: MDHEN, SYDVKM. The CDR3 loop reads CASSQGRRTEAFF. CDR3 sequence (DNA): TGTGCCAGCAGCCAGGGTCGGCGAACTGAAGCTTTCTTT. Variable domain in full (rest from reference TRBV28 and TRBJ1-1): DVKVTQSSRYLVKRTGEKVFLECVQDMDHENMFWYRQDPGLGLRLIYFSYDVKMKEKGDIPEGYSVSREKKERFSLILESASTNQTSMYLCASSQGRRTEAFFGQGTRLTVV.

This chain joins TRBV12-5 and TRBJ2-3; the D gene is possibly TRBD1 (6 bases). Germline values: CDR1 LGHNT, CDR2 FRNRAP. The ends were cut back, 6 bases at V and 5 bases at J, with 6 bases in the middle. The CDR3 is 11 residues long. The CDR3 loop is CASGRGDTQYF. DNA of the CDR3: TGTGCTAGTGGCAGGGGAGATACGCAGTATTTT.

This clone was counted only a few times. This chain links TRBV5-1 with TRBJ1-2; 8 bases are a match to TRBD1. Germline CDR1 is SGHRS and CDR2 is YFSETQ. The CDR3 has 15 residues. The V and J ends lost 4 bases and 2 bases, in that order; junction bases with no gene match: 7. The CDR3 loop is CASSPTGASNYGYTF. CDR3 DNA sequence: TGCGCCAGCAGCCCGACAGGGGCCTCCAACTATGGCTACACCTTC.

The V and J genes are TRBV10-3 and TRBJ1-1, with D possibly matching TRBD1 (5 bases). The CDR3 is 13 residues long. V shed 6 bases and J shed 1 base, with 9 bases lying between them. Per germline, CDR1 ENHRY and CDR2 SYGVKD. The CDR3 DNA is TGTGCCATCAGGGGGGACGGGAACACTGAAGCTTTCTTT. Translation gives CAIRGDGNTEAFF.

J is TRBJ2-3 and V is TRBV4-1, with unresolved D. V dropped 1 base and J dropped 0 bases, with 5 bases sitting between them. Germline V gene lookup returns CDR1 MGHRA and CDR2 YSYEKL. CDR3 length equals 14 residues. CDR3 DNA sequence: TGCGCCAGCAGCCAAGGGGTTAGCACAGATACGCAGTATTTT. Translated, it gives CASSQGVSTDTQYF.

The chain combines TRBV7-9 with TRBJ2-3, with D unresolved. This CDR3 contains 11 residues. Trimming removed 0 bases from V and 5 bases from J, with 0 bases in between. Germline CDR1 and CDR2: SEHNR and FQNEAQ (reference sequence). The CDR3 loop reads CASSLADTQYF. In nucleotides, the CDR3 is TGTGCCAGCAGCTTAGCAGATACGCAGTATTTT.

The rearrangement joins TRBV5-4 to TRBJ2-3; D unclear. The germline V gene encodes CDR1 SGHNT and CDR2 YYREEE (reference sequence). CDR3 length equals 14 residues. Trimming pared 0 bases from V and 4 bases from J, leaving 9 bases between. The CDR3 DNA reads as TGTGCCAGCAGCTTGGGGACGGCCCCAGATACGCAGTATTTT. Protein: CASSLGTAPDTQYF.

The CDR3 DNA follows: TGTGCCAGCAGCTTAGACTCGGCTAGCGGGGGGACGCAGTATTTT. Translated, it gives CASSLDSASGGTQYF. The chain uses TRBV7-2 and TRBJ2-3; 11 bases map to TRBD2. The germline V gene encodes CDR1 SGHTA and CDR2 FQGNSA. CDR3 length equals 15 residues. J was trimmed by 9 bases and V by 1 base; bases with no gene match: 6. The full variable domain, its missing parts supplied by reference TRBV7-2 and TRBJ2-3, is GAGVSQSPSNKVTEKGKDVELRCDPISGHTALYWYRQSLGQGLEFLIYFQGNSAPDKSGLPSDRFSAERTGGSVSTLTIQRTQQEDSAVYLCASSLDSASGGTQYFGPGTRLTVL.

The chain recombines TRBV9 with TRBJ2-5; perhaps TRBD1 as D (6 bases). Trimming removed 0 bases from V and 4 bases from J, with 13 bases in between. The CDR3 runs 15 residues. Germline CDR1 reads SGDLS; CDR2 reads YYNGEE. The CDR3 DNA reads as TGTGCCAGCAGCGTAGCAACAGGGAGAACAGAGACCCAGTACTTC. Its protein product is CASSVATGRTETQYF.